One and the same sample provided the 32 T cell receptor beta chains below, sequenced in a study of T cells in tuberculosis. The assay was immunoSEQ multiplex PCR, and TCRdb's table has in-frame clones only and misses some. This sample has 29,000 or so clones; around 90% occur once, and the top ten carry approximately 6.2%. Time point given: new active TB diagnosis, blood taken before or within 7 days of starting treatment. Sequencing was performed on PBMCs, taken at tuberculosis diagnosis. Receptors were obtained from an adult with tuberculosis.

J is TRBJ1-4 and V is TRBV28; D ambiguous. This CDR3 comprises 15 residues. Germline CDR1 MDHEN, CDR2 SYDVKM. Trimming pared 1 base from V and 7 bases from J, leaving 13 bases between. In DNA, the CDR3 is TGTGCCAGCAGTTTATTTGTGGGCGCCGGTGAAAAACTGTTTTTT. This translates into CASSLFVGAGEKLFF.

This sequence joins TRBV5-1 and TRBJ2-7; 9 bases match TRBD1. The CDR3 covers 16 residues. Germline assignment: CDR1 SGHRS and CDR2 YFSETQ. Unmatched junction bases numbered 13, after V lost 4 bases and J lost 5 bases. The CDR3 DNA is TGCGCCAGCAGCGGACAACCGGGACAGGGTACCCACGAGCAGTACTTC. Its translation: CASSGQPGQGTHEQYF.

This chain uses TRBV10-2 with TRBJ1-1; the D gene is possibly TRBD1 (6 bases). V was clipped by 6 bases and J by 2 bases, with 7 bases between them. The CDR3 spans 12 residues. Looked up from germline, CDR1 is WSHSY and CDR2 is SAAADI. The DNA of the CDR3 is TGCGCCAGCAGAGGGGGAAACACTGAAGCTTTCTTT. It encodes CASRGGNTEAFF.

The rearrangement joins TRBV5-1 to TRBJ2-1; 8 nucleotides match TRBD2. J gave up 8 bases and V 3 bases, and 16 bases lay outside the gene matches. This CDR3 comprises 17 residues. Germline V CDR1 and CDR2: SGHRS, YFSETQ. CDR3 bases: TGCGCCAGCAGCTCCGAAGACAAAGCGGGAGAGGTGGATGAGCAGTTCTTC. Translated: CASSSEDKAGEVDEQFF. Full variable domain (rest looked up from reference TRBV5-1 and TRBJ2-1): KAGVTQTPRYLIKTRGQQVTLSCSPISGHRSVSWYQQTPGQGLQFLFEYFSETQRNKGNFPGRFSGRQFSNSRSEMNVSTLELGDSALYLCASSSEDKAGEVDEQFFGPGTRLTVL.

CDR3 sequence: CASRESDRGRSTYEQYF. CDR3 nucleotide sequence: TGTGCCAGCAGAGAATCGGACAGGGGAAGATCCACCTACGAGCAGTACTTC. The V gene is TRBV21-1, the J gene TRBJ2-7; TRBD1 reflects the table's D call only, with no check against the DNA. TRBV21-1 is a pseudogene segment. The CDR3 length is 17 residues.

The V and J genes are TRBV27 and TRBJ2-1; a weak D match, TRBD1 (6 bases). V lost 6 bases to trimming and J lost 1 base, with 16 bases between them. The CDR3 is 16 residues long. In germline, CDR1 is MNHEY, CDR2 SMNVEV (reference sequence). This CDR3 is CASSRDRPSSYNEQFF. The CDR3 region has the DNA TGTGCCAGCAGCCGCGACAGGCCATCTTCCTACAATGAGCAGTTCTTC.

The CDR3 DNA sequence: TGTGCCAGCAGCTCCTCCGGACAGGGAGTAGGGAACACCGGGGAGCTGTTTTTT. Amino acids: CASSSSGQGVGNTGELFF. The V gene is TRBV7-8, the J gene TRBJ2-2, with 8 positions matching TRBD1. In germline, CDR1 is SGHVS, CDR2 FQNEAQ. The CDR3 has 18 amino acids. V was clipped by 4 bases and J by 1 base; unmatched bases: 11.

The chain couples TRBV23-1 to TRBJ1-2; TRBD1 agrees at 7 bases. TRBV23-1 is classed as an ORF, of uncertain function. The CDR3 spans 13 residues. Germline trimming cut 9 bases from V and 4 bases from J; bases unmatched to any gene: 8. Here the CDR3 reads CARQQGFGYGYTF. CDR3 nucleotide sequence: TGCGCCAGGCAACAGGGGTTTGGCTATGGCTACACCTTC.

The chain links TRBV19 to TRBJ2-3; no reliable D call. V gave up 5 bases and J gave up 1 base, with 4 bases separating them. The germline CDR1 and CDR2 sequences are LNHDA and SQIVND (reference sequence). This CDR3 is 12 amino acids long. The CDR3 DNA follows: TGTGCCAGTAGTCCAGGCACAGATACGCAGTATTTT. Amino acids: CASSPGTDTQYF. Looking up the rest from reference TRBV19 and TRBJ2-3 gives the full variable domain: DGGITQSPKYLFRKEGQNVTLSCEQNLNHDAMYWYRQDPGQGLRLIYYSQIVNDFQKGDIAEGYSVSREKKESFPLTVTSAQKNPTAFYLCASSPGTDTQYFGPGTRLTVL.

Only a few counts were recorded for this clone. The chain links TRBV30 to TRBJ1-1; 9 positions agree with TRBD1. This CDR3 has 15 residues. The germline V gene has CDR1 GTSNPN and CDR2 SVGIG (reference sequence). V dropped 4 bases and J dropped 1; count of bases not matched to a gene: 7. The CDR3, as DNA: TGTGCCTGGATCACCGGGACAGGGTGGAACACTGAAGCTTTCTTT. Its translation is CAWITGTGWNTEAFF.

The rearrangement uses TRBV7-3 and TRBJ2-2; D possibly corresponds to TRBD2 (5 bases). V lost 2 bases, J lost 5 bases, and 9 bases lay in between. Germline V gene sequence: CDR1 SGHTA, CDR2 FQGTGA. This CDR3 is built from 14 residues. The chain's CDR3 is CASSLFPGTGELFF. CDR3 coding DNA: TGTGCCAGCAGCTTATTTCCGGGGACCGGGGAGCTGTTTTTT.

The chain employs TRBV5-1 and TRBJ2-1; maybe TRBD2 (5 bases). V lost 4 bases and J 5 bases, leaving 16 bases between the germline ends. Germline loops: CDR1 SGHRS, CDR2 YFSETQ. The CDR3 runs to 15 residues. CDR3 region: CASSRTDSVNNEQFF. CDR3 nucleotide sequence: TGCGCCAGCAGCCGGACTGACTCCGTGAACAATGAGCAGTTCTTC.

Here the CDR3 reads CASSGEGTGITYGYTF. The DNA for the CDR3 is TGTGCCAGCAGCGGAGAAGGGACAGGGATAACCTATGGCTACACCTTC. The chain carries TRBV9 and TRBJ1-2, with 9 bases identical to TRBD1. Germline V gene lookup returns CDR1 SGDLS and CDR2 YYNGEE. The CDR3 runs to 16 residues. V gave up 3 bases and J gave up 4 bases; unmatched junction bases: 10.

V gene TRBV2 combines with J gene TRBJ1-3; TRBD1 agrees at 7 bases. Trimming took 5 bases from V and 1 from J; bases not matched to a gene: 17. The CDR3 is made up of 19 amino acids. Germline loops: CDR1 SNHLY, CDR2 FYNNEI. CDR3 nucleotide sequence: TGTGCCAGCAGTAAAAACAGGGGCCCCAATATCTTTTCTGGAAACACCATATATTTT. This translates into CASSKNRGPNIFSGNTIYF. The full variable domain, rest sourced from reference TRBV2 and TRBJ1-3, is EPEVTQTPSHQVTQMGQEVILRCVPISNHLYFYWYRQILGQKVEFLVSFYNNEISEKSEIFDDQFSVERPDGSNFTLKIRSTKLEDSAMYFCASSKNRGPNIFSGNTIYFGEGSWLTVV.

The chain links TRBV11-3 to TRBJ2-3; the D is unclear. This CDR3 spans 13 amino acids. Deletions cut 5 bases from V and 4 bases from J, with 10 bases between. Looked up from germline, CDR1 is SGHNT and CDR2 is YENEEA. This chain's CDR3 is CASSRSGADTQYF. The CDR3, as DNA: TGTGCCAGCAGCCGTTCCGGTGCAGATACGCAGTATTTT.

In DNA, the CDR3 is TGTGCCGCGATAGGGGCGGCCCCTCGAGAGACCCAGTACTTC. This gives the protein CAAIGAAPRETQYF. The chain couples TRBV9 to TRBJ2-5; possibly TRBD1 for D (5 bases). The V and J ends lost 10 bases and 4 bases respectively, with 20 bases between them. The germline V gene has CDR1 SGDLS and CDR2 YYNGEE. The CDR3 has 14 amino acids.

The genes are TRBV19 and TRBJ2-2, with a weak D call TRBD2 (6 bases). Per the germline V gene, CDR1 is LNHDA and CDR2 is SQIVND (reference sequence). This CDR3 region has 16 residues. Trimming pared 0 bases from V and 3 bases from J, leaving 11 bases between. CDR3 bases: TGTGCCAGTAGTATAGATGGAGGGCGGTACACCGGGGAGCTGTTTTTT. It yields the protein CASSIDGGRYTGELFF.

The rearrangement joins TRBV5-1 to TRBJ2-2, with a possible D match to TRBD2 (7 bases). Trimming stripped 6 bases from V and 2 bases from J, with 14 bases between. The germline gives CDR1 SGHRS, CDR2 YFSETQ. There are 15 residues in the CDR3. The CDR3 loop is CASKVSGTNTGELFF. DNA of the CDR3: TGCGCCAGCAAAGTCAGCGGGACAAACACCGGGGAGCTGTTTTTT. Based on the CDR3 plus reference TRBV5-1 and TRBJ2-2, the full variable domain is KAGVTQTPRYLIKTRGQQVTLSCSPISGHRSVSWYQQTPGQGLQFLFEYFSETQRNKGNFPGRFSGRQFSNSRSEMNVSTLELGDSALYLCASKVSGTNTGELFFGEGSRLTVL.

The rearrangement uses TRBV18 and TRBJ1-5; D call uncertain. V lost 3 bases, J lost 5 bases, and 8 bases lay in between. Germline CDR1 and CDR2: KGHSH and LQKENI. The length of the CDR3 is 13 residues. CDR3 nucleotide sequence: TGTGCCAGCTCACCGTTGCGGGATCAGCCCCAGCATTTT. It yields the protein CASSPLRDQPQHF. Using reference TRBV18 and TRBJ1-5 for the parts outside the CDR3, the full variable domain is NAGVMQNPRHLVRRRGQEARLRCSPMKGHSHVYWYRQLPEEGLKFMVYLQKENIIDESGMPKERFSAEFPKEGPSILRIQQVVRGDSAAYFCASSPLRDQPQHFGDGTRLSIL.

The gene calls are TRBV2 and TRBJ2-7; 8 bases map to TRBD1. In germline, CDR1 is SNHLY, CDR2 FYNNEI. Trimming removed 5 bases from V and 5 bases from J; junction bases left unmatched: 5. The CDR3 extends over 13 amino acids. Written as DNA, the CDR3 is TGTGCCAGCAGTTTTAACAGGGGGGACGAGCAGTACTTC. It translates to CASSFNRGDEQYF.

This chain connects TRBV27 to TRBJ1-1; weak D call: TRBD1 (6 bases). CDR1 is MNHEY and CDR2 is SMNVEV in the germline V gene (reference sequence). The CDR3 has 14 amino acids. Between the trimmed V and J ends, which lost 4 bases and 5 bases, there was a span of 14 bases. CDR3 sequence (DNA): TGTGCCAGCAGTTATCTGGGGGCGCGGACTGAAGCTTTCTTT. Amino acid sequence: CASSYLGARTEAFF.

V gene TRBV19 combines with J gene TRBJ2-5; 8 bases are shared with TRBD1. Germline CDR1 and CDR2: LNHDA and SQIVND (reference sequence). The CDR3 runs to 14 residues. The trim removed 9 bases at V and 2 bases at J, leaving 8 bases unmatched. The DNA of the CDR3 is TGTGCCAGCCAAACCAGGACAGGGCAAGAGACCCAGTACTTC. It encodes CASQTRTGQETQYF.

V gene TRBV4-2 combines with J gene TRBJ2-5; 8 nucleotides match TRBD2. Germline CDR1 and CDR2: LGHNA and YNFKEQ. The V and J ends lost 4 bases and 2 bases, in that order; junction bases with no gene match: 12. The CDR3 has 17 residues. The CDR3 nucleotides read TGTGCCAGCAGCCCGCAGGGGACTAGGGGGGCTCAAGAGACCCAGTACTTC. Its protein product is CASSPQGTRGAQETQYF.

V usage is TRBV29-1 and J usage is TRBJ1-2; possibly TRBD1 for D (5 bases). The ends were cut back, 5 bases at V and 8 bases at J, with 9 bases in the middle. The CDR3 consists of 10 residues. The germline CDR1 and CDR2 sequences are SQVTM and ANQGSEA. The CDR3 nucleotides read TGCAGCGTTTTCAGGGCGGGCTACACCTTC. It is translated as CSVFRAGYTF. The entire variable domain, with the rest obtained from reference TRBV29-1 and TRBJ1-2, is as follows: SAVISQKPSRDICQRGTSLTIQCQVDSQVTMMFWYRQQPGQSLTLIATANQGSEATYESGFVIDKFPISRPNLTFSTLTVSNMSPEDSSIYLCSVFRAGYTFGSGTRLTVV.

The chain uses TRBV4-3 and TRBJ1-5, with D perhaps TRBD1 (5 bases). This CDR3 has 16 residues. Trimming shortened V by 0 bases and J by 6 bases, and 15 bases separated the two germline ends. CDR1 and CDR2 (germline): LGHNA, YSLEER. Written as DNA, the CDR3 is TGCGCCAGCAGCCAAGATAGAGGGTCGGGGGTTCAGCCCCAGCATTTT. This codes for CASSQDRGSGVQPQHF.

The rearrangement joins TRBV7-2 to TRBJ2-3; D not certain. The CDR3 contains 16 residues. Germline CDR1 reads SGHTA; CDR2 reads FQGNSA. V was pared by 1 base and J by 2 bases, with 13 bases between. The CDR3 is CASSLGPVLATDTQYF. In DNA, the CDR3 is TGTGCCAGCAGCTTAGGTCCGGTCTTAGCCACAGATACGCAGTATTTT.

The chain joins TRBV9 to TRBJ2-1; D is perhaps TRBD2 (6 bases). The CDR3 has 16 residues. The ends were cut back, 0 bases at V and 4 bases at J, with 14 bases in the middle. Germline CDR1 SGDLS, CDR2 YYNGEE. The CDR3 loop reads CASSVAGGGTYNEQFF. In DNA, the CDR3 is TGTGCCAGCAGCGTAGCTGGGGGAGGTACGTACAATGAGCAGTTCTTC.

The chain has TRBV9 and TRBJ2-1; maybe TRBD2 (7 bases). The germline V gene has CDR1 SGDLS and CDR2 YYNGEE. V lost 0 bases and J 7 bases, leaving 14 bases between the germline ends. The CDR3 is made up of 15 amino acids. Written as DNA, the CDR3 is TGTGCCAGCAGCGTAGGAGGGGGGGCTGGAAATGAGCAGTTCTTC. It is translated as CASSVGGGAGNEQFF.

The V call is TRBV2, the J call TRBJ2-3, with unresolved D. The CDR3 has 12 residues. CDR1 SNHLY and CDR2 FYNNEI come from the germline V gene. Trimming cost V 3 bases and J 5 bases, with 6 bases left between them. The CDR3 reads CASSESKDTQYF. CDR3 coding DNA: TGTGCCAGCAGTGAGAGTAAAGATACGCAGTATTTT.

This sequence joins TRBV4-1 and TRBJ2-7, with a tentative D call TRBD1 (5 bases). The V end was cut by 0 bases, the J end by 6 bases, with 15 bases between. Looked up from germline, CDR1 is MGHRA and CDR2 is YSYEKL. The length of the CDR3 is 15 residues. The CDR3 here is CASSQDPTQRGEQYF. The DNA for the CDR3 is TGCGCCAGCAGCCAAGACCCTACCCAAAGGGGCGAGCAGTACTTC.

The sample holds one count of this clone. The chain has TRBV10-3 and TRBJ2-1; maybe TRBD2 (7 bases). CDR1 and CDR2 (germline): ENHRY, SYGVKD. The CDR3 is 14 residues long. The V gene lost 7 bases and the J gene lost 7 bases, with 17 bases spanning the gap. The CDR3 sequence is CAINLGGPGNEQFF. The CDR3 nucleotides are TGTGCCATCAATCTGGGGGGGCCTGGTAATGAGCAGTTCTTC.

This chain joins TRBV11-2 and TRBJ2-7, with TRBD2 as a possible D gene (7 bases). CDR1 and CDR2 from the germline V gene are SGHAT and FQNNGV. The CDR3 covers 14 residues. Trimming removed 5 bases from V and 7 bases from J, with 18 bases in between. CDR3 loop: CASSLARGGIEQYF. The DNA for the CDR3 is TGTGCCAGCAGCCTCGCGAGGGGGGGGATTGAGCAGTACTTC.